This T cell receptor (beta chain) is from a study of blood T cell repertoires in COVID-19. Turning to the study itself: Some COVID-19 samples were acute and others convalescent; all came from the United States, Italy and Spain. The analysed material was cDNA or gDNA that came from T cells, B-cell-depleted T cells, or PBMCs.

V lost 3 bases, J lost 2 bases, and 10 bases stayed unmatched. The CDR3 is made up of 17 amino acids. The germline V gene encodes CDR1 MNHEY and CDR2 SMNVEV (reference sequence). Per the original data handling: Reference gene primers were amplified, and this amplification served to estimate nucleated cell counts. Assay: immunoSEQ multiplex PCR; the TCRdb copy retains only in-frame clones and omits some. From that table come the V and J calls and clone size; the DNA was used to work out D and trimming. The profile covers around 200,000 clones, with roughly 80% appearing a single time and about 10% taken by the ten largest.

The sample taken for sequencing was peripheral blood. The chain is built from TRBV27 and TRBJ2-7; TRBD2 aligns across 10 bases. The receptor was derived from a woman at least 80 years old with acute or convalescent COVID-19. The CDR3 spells CASSLLRLAGPPYEQYF. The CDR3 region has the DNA TGTGCCAGCAGTTTGTTAAGACTAGCGGGTCCACCCTACGAGCAGTACTTC.